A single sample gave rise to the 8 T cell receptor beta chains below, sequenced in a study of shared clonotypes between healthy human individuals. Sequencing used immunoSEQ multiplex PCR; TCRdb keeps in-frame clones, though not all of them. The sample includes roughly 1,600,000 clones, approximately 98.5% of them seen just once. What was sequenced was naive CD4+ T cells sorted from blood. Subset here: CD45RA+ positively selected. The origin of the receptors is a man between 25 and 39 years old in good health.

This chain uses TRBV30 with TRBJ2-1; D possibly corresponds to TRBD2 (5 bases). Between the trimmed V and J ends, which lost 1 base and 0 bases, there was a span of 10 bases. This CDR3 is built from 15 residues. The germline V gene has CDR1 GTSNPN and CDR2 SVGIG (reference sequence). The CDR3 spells CAWSGTLSSYNEQFF. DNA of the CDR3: TGTGCCTGGAGTGGGACTTTGAGCTCCTACAATGAGCAGTTCTTC.

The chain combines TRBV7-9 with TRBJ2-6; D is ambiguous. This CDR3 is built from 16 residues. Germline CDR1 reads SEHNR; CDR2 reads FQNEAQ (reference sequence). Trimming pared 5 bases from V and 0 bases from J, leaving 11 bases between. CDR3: CASSIRTDSGANVLTF. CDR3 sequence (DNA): TGTGCCAGCAGCATTCGGACGGACTCTGGGGCCAACGTCCTGACTTTC.

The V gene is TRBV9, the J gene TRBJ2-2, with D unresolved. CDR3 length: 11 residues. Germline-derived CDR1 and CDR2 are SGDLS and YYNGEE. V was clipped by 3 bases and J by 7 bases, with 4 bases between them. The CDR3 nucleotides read TGTGCCAGCAGCGAGGGCGGGGAGCTGTTTTTT. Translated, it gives CASSEGGELFF.

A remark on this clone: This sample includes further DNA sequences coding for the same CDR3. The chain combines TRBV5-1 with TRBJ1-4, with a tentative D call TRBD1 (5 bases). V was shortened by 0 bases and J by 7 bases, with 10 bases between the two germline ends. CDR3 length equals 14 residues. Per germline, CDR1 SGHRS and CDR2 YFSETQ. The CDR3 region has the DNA TGCGCCAGCAGCTTGGTTCAGGGTTTTGAAAAACTGTTTTTT. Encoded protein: CASSLVQGFEKLFF.

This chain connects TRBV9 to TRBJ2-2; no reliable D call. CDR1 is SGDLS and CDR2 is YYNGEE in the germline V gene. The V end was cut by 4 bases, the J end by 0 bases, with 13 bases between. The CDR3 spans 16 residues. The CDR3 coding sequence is TGTGCCAGCAGCACCTTAGTCGGTTCGAACACCGGGGAGCTGTTTTTT. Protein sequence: CASSTLVGSNTGELFF.

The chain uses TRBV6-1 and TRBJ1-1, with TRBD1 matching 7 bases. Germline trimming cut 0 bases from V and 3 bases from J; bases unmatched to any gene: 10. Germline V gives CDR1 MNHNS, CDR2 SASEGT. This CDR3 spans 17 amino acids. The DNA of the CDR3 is TGTGCCAGCAGTGAAGCGGGGGCGGGGAGGGGGCACACTGAAGCTTTCTTT. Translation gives CASSEAGAGRGHTEAFF.

The DNA of the CDR3 is TGCAGCGTTGAAGGATTCACCGGGAAAAACTACAATGAGCAGTTCTTC. This sequence encodes CSVEGFTGKNYNEQFF. This chain links TRBV29-1 with TRBJ2-1; D perhaps matches TRBD2 (5 bases). V shed 1 base and J shed 3 bases, with 16 bases lying between them. The CDR3 runs 16 residues. CDR1 is SQVTM, CDR2 ANQGSEA, per germline.

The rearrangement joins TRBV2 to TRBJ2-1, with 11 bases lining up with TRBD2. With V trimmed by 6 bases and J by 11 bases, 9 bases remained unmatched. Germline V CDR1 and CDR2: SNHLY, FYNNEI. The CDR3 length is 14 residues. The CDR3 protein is CASRRTSGPKKQFF. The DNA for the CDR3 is TGTGCCAGCAGGCGGACTAGCGGGCCTAAGAAGCAGTTCTTC.